Listed here is a single T cell receptor (beta chain). Its antigen is unknown. The data stem from a study of shared clonotypes between healthy human individuals. For the study at large: Researchers assigned three CD4 naive, three CD4 memory, two CD8 naive and one CD8 memory plate to each donor.

Original methodology: Junction-only immunoSEQ data arrived without quality scores, meaning filtering differed. Assay used: immunoSEQ multiplex PCR; TCRdb lists only in-frame clones, some missing. Clone size and the V and J calls come from that table; the DNA yielded D and trimming. The sample shows fewer than 1.6 million clones, approximately 98.5% of them seen only once. Study conclusions and caveats: Shared clonotypes across all four donors exceeded non-shared ones in generation probability. Genetic and exposure-history diversity was limited by the small donor number.

CDR3 length: 12 amino acids. The V end was cut by 3 bases, the J end by 9 bases, with 9 bases between. Germline V CDR1 and CDR2: KGHSH, LQKENI. Input material: naive CD4+ T cells sorted from blood. Sample subset: CD45RA+ positively selected. This chain joins TRBV18 and TRBJ2-1; D uncertain. This clonotype originated in a man between 25 and 39 years old in good health. CDR3 protein: CASSPTTPEQFF. The CDR3 DNA follows: TGTGCCAGCTCACCCACCACCCCTGAGCAGTTCTTC.